This TCR beta chain was recovered during a study of vaccination effects on CD4 cells after COVID-19. Under the ViraFEST assay, PBMC were stimulated with viral peptide pools so that antigen-specific CD4+ T cells expanded. Sequencing was performed afterwards. Following culture for about ten days, CD4+ T cells were isolated. Having tested negative for nucleocapsid antibodies, the vaccine recipients showed no prior SARS-CoV-2 infection. Wells each received 1.8 million or so PBMC, cultured with approximately 10 IU/ml IL-2 and around 10 ug/ml peptides. IL-2 medium took the place of half the medium on both days 3 and 7. With V trimmed by 7 bases and J by 5 bases, 1 base remained unmatched. The germline V gene encodes CDR1 SNHLY and CDR2 FYNNEI. There are 14 residues in the CDR3. Here immunoSEQ multiplex PCR was the method, and the copy in TCRdb shows in-frame clones only, minus some. The table includes around 45,000 clones, 70% to 80% detected once.

In regard to this clone: Its antigen remains unknown.

Study results and caveats: Infection-derived and vaccine-derived clones contracted markedly late after vaccination. No early post-infection timepoints were available in the study, which also included few convalescent patients.

Specimen: CD4+ T cells from PBMCs cultured with SARS-CoV-2 spike peptides, collected before COVID-19 vaccination. V and J are TRBV2 and TRBJ2-2, with 13 bases identical to TRBD2. The sequence came from a human donor who received a COVID-19 vaccine. CDR3 nucleotides: TGTGCCAGCAAGGGACTAGCGGGAACCGGGGAGCTGTTTTTT. Translated, it gives CASKGLAGTGELFF. The full variable domain, with the rest looked up from reference TRBV2 and TRBJ2-2, is EPEVTQTPSHQVTQMGQEVILRCVPISNHLYFYWYRQILGQKVEFLVSFYNNEISEKSEIFDDQFSVERPDGSNFTLKIRSTKLEDSAMYFCASKGLAGTGELFFGEGSRLTVL.